This T cell receptor beta chain was sequenced for a study of ipilimumab plus nivolumab after autologous stem cell transplantation. For the study at large: Patients received a median of about 5 ipilimumab and 8 or 9 nivolumab doses. Both relapsed and primary refractory DLBCL were included.

The germline V and J ends were trimmed by 0 bases and 5 bases, with 13 bases remaining between them. The CDR3 is made up of 15 amino acids. The germline V gene encodes CDR1 LGHNA and CDR2 YSLEER. Sequenced by immunoSEQ multiplex PCR; TCRdb stores in-frame clones only, minus some. The table lists tens of thousands of clones, 83% of them singletons. Starting 14 to 28 days after autologous transplant, ipilimumab 1 mg/kg was given. Patients got 3 mg/kg IV nivolumab weeks 1, 4, 7, 10, then biweekly through week 26. V is TRBV4-3 and J is TRBJ2-5; D ambiguous. This clonotype originated in a male donor with diffuse large B-cell lymphoma. Specimen: PBMCs, collected in a trial of ipilimumab plus nivolumab as post-transplant consolidation. The CDR3 bases are TGCGCCAGCAGCCAAGATGGTGGCAGCTTTGAGACCCAGTACTTC. Protein sequence: CASSQDGGSFETQYF.